Included here is one T cell receptor beta chain sequence, with context. What it recognizes is unknown. TCRdb independently ran MiXCR on the 5' RACE reads; one entry per CDR3 protein. The table lists 250,000 or so distinct CDR3 sequences, over 8.5% of them singletons. The sample belongs to a study of T-cell memory formation after mild COVID-19. Looking at the study overall: TCR clusters were mostly confined to one donor each.

Whole-study results and caveats: Clones that got smaller from day 15 to 85 had even CD4/CD8, while clones growing later tipped toward CD4+. Among CD4+ contracting clones, most were CM and EM, and CD8+ ones EMRA. Second-wave clones reaching peak frequency on day 37 lacked confirmed SARS-CoV-2 specificity.

Sequencing was performed on PBMCs or a T cell subset sorted from them (not recorded which). This TCR came from a man younger than 35 who had mild COVID-19 (a few samples of this study predate the infection). Cell type and time point are not known.

Written as DNA, the CDR3 is TGCGCCAGCAGCATCCTAGGGGCCGGAGGAGACATTCAGTACTTC. Translation gives CASSILGAGGDIQYF. The gene calls are TRBV5-1 and TRBJ2-4; D may match TRBD1 or TRBD2 (5 bases each). Trimming took 4 bases from V and 8 from J, leaving 19 bases between them. This CDR3 is 15 amino acids long. Germline CDR1 and CDR2: SGHRS and YFSETQ.